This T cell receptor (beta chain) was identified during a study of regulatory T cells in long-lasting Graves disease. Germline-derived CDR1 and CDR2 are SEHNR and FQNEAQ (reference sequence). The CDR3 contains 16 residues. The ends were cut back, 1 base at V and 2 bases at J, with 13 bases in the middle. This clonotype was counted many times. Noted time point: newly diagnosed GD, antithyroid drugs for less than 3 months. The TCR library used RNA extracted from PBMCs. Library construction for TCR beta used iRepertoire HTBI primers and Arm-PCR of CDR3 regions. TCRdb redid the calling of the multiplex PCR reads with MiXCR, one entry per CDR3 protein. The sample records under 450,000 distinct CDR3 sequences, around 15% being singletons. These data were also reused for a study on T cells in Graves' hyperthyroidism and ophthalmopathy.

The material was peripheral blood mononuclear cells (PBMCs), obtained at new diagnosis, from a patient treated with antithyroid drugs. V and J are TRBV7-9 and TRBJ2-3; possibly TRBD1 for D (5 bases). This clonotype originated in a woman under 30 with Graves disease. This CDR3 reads CASSLGPPGATDTQYF. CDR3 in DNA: TGTGCCAGCAGCTTAGGCCCCCCTGGGGCCACAGATACGCAGTATTTT.